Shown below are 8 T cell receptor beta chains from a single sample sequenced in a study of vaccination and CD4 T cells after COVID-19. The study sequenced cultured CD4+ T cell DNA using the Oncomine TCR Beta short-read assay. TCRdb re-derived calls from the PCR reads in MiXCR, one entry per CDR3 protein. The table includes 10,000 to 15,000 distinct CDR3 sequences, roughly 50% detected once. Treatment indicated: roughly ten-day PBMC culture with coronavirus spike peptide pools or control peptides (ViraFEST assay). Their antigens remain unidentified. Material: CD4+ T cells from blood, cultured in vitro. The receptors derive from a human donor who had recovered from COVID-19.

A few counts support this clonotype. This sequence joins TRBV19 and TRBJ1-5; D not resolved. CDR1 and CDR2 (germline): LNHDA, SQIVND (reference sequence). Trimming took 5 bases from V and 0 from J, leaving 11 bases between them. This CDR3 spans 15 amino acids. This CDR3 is CASSVGINSNQPQHF. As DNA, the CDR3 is TGTGCCAGTAGTGTGGGAATTAATAGCAATCAGCCCCAGCATTTT. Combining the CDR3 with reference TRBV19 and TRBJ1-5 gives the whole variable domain DGGITQSPKYLFRKEGQNVTLSCEQNLNHDAMYWYRQDPGQGLRLIYYSQIVNDFQKGDIAEGYSVSREKKESFPLTVTSAQKNPTAFYLCASSVGINSNQPQHFGDGTRLSIL.

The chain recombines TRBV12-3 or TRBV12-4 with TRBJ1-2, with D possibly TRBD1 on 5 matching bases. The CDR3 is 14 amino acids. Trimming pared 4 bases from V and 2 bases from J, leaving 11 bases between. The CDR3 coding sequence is TGTGCCAGCAGTTCCACGACAGTAAACTATGGCTACACCTTC. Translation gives CASSSTTVNYGYTF.

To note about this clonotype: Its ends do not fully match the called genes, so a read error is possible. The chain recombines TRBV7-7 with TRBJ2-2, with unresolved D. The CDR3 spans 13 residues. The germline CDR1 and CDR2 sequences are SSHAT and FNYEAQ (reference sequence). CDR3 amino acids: CASSVSGTGELFF. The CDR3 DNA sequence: TGTGCTAGCAGCGTAAGTGGCACCGGGGAGCTGTTTTTT.

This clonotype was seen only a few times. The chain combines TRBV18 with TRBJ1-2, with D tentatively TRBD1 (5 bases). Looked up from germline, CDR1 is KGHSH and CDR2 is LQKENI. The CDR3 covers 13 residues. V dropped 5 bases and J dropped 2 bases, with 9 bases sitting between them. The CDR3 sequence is CASSKGANYGYTF. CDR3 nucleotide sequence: TGTGCCAGCTCAAAAGGGGCGAACTATGGCTACACCTTC.

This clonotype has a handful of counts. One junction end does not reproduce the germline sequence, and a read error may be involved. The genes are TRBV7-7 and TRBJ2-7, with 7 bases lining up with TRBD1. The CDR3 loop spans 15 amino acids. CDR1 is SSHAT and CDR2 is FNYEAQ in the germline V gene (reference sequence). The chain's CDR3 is CASSLGDSPSYEQYF. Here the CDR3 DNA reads TGTGCTAGCAGCTTAGGGGACAGTCCATCCTACGAGCAGTACTTC.

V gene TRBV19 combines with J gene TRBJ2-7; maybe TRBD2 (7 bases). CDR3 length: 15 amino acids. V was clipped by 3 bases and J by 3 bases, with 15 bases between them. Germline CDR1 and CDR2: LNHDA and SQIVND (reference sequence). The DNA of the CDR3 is TGTGCCAGTAGTATGGGGAGGGGGTCTAGCTACGAGCAGTACTTC. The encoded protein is CASSMGRGSSYEQYF.

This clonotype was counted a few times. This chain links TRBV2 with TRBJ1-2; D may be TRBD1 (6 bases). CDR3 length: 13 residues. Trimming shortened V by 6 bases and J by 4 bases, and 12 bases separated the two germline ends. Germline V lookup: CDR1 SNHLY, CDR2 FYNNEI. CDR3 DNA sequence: TGTGCCAGCAGGCAGGGGACGGTCTATGGCTACACCTTC. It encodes CASRQGTVYGYTF.

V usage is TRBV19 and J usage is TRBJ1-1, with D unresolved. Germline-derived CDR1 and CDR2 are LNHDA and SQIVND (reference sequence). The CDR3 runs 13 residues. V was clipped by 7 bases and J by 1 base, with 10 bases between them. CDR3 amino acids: CASTELGNTEAFF. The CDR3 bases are TGTGCCAGTACCGAGCTGGGGAACACTGAAGCTTTCTTT.